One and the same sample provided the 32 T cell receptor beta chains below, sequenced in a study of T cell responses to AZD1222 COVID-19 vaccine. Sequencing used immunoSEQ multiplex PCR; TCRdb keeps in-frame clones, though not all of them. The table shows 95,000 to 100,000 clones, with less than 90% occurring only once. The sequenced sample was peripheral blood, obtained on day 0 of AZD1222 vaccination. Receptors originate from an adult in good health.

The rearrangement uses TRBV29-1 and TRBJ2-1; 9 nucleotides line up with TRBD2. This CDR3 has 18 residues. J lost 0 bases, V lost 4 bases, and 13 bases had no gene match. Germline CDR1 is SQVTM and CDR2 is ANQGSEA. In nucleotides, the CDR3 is TGCAGCGTTGTTTGGGTTAGCGGGAGACACAGCTCCTACAATGAGCAGTTCTTC. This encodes CSVVWVSGRHSSYNEQFF.

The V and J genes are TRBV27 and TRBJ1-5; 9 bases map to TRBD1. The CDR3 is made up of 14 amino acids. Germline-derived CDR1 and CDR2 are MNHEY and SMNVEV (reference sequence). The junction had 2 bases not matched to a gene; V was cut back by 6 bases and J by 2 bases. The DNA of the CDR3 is TGTGCCAGCAGCCGGGACAGGGGCAATCAGCCCCAGCATTTT. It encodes CASSRDRGNQPQHF.

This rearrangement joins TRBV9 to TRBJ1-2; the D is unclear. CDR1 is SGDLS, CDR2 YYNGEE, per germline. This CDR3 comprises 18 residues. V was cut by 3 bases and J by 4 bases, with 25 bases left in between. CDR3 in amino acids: CASSGERVREMNPYGYTF. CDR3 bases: TGTGCCAGCAGCGGGGAAAGGGTTCGCGAAATGAACCCCTATGGCTACACCTTC.

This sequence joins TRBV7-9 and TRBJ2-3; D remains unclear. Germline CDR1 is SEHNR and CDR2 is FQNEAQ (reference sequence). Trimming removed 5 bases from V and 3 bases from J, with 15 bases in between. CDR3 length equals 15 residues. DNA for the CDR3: TGTGCCAGCAGCACTGACCTGGGGTCAACAGATACGCAGTATTTT. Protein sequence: CASSTDLGSTDTQYF. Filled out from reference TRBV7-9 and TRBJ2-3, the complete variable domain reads DTGVSQNPRHKITKRGQNVTFRCDPISEHNRLYWYRQTLGQGPEFLTYFQNEAQLEKSRLLSDRFSAERPKGSFSTLEIQRTEQGDSAMYLCASSTDLGSTDTQYFGPGTRLTVL.

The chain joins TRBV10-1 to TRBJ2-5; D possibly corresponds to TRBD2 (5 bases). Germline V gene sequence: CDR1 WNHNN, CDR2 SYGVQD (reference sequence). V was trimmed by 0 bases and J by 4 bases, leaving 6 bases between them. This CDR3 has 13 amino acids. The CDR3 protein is CASSESGVETQYF. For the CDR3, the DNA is TGCGCCAGCAGTGAGTCGGGAGTAGAGACCCAGTACTTC.

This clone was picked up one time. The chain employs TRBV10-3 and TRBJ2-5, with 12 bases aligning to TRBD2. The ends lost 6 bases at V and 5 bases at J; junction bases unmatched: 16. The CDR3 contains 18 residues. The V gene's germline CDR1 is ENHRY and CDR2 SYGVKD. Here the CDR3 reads CAISPRLAGEARGETQYF. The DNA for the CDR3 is TGTGCCATCAGCCCCCGACTAGCGGGAGAGGCCCGGGGGGAGACCCAGTACTTC.

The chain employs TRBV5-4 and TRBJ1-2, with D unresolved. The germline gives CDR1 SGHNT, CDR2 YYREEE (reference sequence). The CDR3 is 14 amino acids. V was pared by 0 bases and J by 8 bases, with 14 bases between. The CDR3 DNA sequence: TGTGCCAGCAGCTTGGTTGCTTTCCCCGAGGGCTACACCTTC. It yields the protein CASSLVAFPEGYTF.

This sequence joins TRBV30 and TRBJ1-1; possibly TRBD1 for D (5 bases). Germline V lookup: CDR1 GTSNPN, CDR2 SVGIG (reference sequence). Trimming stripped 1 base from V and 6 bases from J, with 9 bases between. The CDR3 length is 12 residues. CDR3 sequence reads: CAWSGTSPEAFF. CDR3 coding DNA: TGTGCCTGGAGTGGGACAAGCCCTGAAGCTTTCTTT.

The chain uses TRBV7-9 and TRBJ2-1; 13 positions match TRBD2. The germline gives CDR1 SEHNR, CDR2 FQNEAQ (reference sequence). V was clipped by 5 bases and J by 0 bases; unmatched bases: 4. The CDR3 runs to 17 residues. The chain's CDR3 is CASSPRTSGSSYNEQFF. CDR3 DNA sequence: TGTGCCAGCAGCCCGCGGACTAGCGGGAGCTCCTACAATGAGCAGTTCTTC.

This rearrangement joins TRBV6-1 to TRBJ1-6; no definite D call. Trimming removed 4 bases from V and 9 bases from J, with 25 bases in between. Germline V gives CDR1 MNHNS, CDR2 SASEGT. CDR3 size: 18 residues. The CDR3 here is CASSGRRGARPVGSPLHF. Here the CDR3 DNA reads TGTGCCAGCAGTGGGAGACGAGGAGCTCGCCCTGTTGGTTCACCCCTCCACTTT.

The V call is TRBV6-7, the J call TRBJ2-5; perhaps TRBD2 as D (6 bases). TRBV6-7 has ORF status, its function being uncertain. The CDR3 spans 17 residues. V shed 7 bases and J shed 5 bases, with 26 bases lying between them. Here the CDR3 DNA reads TGTGCCAGCAATCTAATTCCCCTAGGTAGCGGCGGTGAGACCCAGTACTTC. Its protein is CASNLIPLGSGGETQYF.

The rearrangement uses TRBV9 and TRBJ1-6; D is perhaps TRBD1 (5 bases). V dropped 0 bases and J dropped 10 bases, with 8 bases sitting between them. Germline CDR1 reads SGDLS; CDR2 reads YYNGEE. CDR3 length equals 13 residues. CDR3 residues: CASSVGGVSPLHF. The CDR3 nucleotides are TGTGCCAGCAGCGTAGGAGGGGTCTCACCCCTCCACTTT.

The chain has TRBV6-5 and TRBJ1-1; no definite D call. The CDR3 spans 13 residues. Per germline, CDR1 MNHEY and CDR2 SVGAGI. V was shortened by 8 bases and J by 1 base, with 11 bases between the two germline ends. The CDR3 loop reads CASEGSRNTEAFF. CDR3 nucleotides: TGTGCCAGCGAGGGCTCTAGGAACACTGAAGCTTTCTTT.

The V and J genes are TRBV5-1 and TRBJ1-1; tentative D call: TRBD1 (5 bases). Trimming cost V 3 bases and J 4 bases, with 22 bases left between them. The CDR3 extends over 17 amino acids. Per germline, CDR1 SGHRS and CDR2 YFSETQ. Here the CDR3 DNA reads TGCGCCAGCAGCTCGCGTCGCCTTCAGGGAGGCGGCACTGAAGCTTTCTTT. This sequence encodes CASSSRRLQGGGTEAFF.

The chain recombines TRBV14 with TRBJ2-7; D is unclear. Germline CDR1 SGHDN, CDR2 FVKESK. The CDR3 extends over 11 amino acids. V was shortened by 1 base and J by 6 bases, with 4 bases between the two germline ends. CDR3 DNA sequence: TGTGCCAGCAGCCAAGGGAGCGAGCAGTACTTC. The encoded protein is CASSQGSEQYF. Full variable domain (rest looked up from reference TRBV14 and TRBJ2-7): EAGVTQFPSHSVIEKGQTVTLRCDPISGHDNLYWYRRVMGKEIKFLLHFVKESKQDESGMPNNRFLAERTGGTYSTLKVQPAELEDSGVYFCASSQGSEQYFGPGTRLTVT.

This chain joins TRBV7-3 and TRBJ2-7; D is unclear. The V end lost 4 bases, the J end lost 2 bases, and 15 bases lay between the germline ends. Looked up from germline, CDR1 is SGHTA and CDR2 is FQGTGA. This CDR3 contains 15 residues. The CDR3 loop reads CASSSNPGSTYEQYF. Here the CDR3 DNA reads TGTGCCAGCAGCTCGAACCCTGGGTCTACCTACGAGCAGTACTTC.

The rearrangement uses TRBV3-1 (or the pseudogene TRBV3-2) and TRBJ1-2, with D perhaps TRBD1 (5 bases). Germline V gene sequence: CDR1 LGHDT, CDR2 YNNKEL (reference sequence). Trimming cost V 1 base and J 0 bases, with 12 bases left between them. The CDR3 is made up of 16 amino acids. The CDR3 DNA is TGTGCCAGCAGCCAAGTTGGGGCCAGTGCTAACTATGGCTACACCTTC. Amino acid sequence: CASSQVGASANYGYTF.

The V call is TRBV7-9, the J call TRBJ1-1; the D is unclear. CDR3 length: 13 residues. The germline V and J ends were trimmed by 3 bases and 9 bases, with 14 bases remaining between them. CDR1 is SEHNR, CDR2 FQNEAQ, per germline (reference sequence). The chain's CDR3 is CASSLESLSQAFF. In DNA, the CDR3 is TGTGCCAGCAGCTTGGAAAGTCTCAGCCAAGCTTTCTTT. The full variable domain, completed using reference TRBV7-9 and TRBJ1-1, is DTGVSQNPRHKITKRGQNVTFRCDPISEHNRLYWYRQTLGQGPEFLTYFQNEAQLEKSRLLSDRFSAERPKGSFSTLEIQRTEQGDSAMYLCASSLESLSQAFFGQGTRLTVV.

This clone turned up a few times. The DNA for the CDR3 is TGTGCCTGGGCATTCAATACAGGGCCTGGGGCCAACGTCCTGACTTTC. This gives the protein CAWAFNTGPGANVLTF. The V call is TRBV30, the J call TRBJ2-6, with a weak D call TRBD1 (6 bases). The V and J ends lost 5 bases and 2 bases respectively, with 16 bases between them. The CDR3 sequence is 16 residues long. CDR1 and CDR2 (germline): GTSNPN, SVGIG (reference sequence).

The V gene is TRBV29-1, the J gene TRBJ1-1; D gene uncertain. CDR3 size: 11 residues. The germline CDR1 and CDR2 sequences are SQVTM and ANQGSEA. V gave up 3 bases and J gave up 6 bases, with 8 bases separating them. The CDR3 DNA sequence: TGCAGCGTTGAGAAAAGGGCTGAAGCTTTCTTT. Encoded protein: CSVEKRAEAFF.

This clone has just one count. The CDR3 sequence is CASSLDAGLAGKEQYF. In nucleotides, the CDR3 is TGCGCCAGCAGCTTGGACGCGGGACTAGCGGGAAAGGAGCAGTACTTC. This sequence joins TRBV5-1 and TRBJ2-7; 13 nucleotides agree with TRBD2. Trimming at V came to 0 bases and at J to 7 bases, leaving 7 bases not matched to a gene. Looked up from germline, CDR1 is SGHRS and CDR2 is YFSETQ. The CDR3 has 16 residues.

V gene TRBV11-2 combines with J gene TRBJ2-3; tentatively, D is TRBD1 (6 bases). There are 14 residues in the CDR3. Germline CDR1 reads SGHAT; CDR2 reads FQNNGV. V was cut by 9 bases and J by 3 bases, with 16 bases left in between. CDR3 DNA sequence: TGTGCCAGTACACAGGGAAGAGCGACAGATACGCAGTATTTT. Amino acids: CASTQGRATDTQYF. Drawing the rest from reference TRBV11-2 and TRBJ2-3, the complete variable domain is EAGVAQSPRYKIIEKRQSVAFWCNPISGHATLYWYQQILGQGPKLLIQFQNNGVVDDSQLPKDRFSAERLKGVDSTLKIQPAKLEDSAVYLCASTQGRATDTQYFGPGTRLTVL.

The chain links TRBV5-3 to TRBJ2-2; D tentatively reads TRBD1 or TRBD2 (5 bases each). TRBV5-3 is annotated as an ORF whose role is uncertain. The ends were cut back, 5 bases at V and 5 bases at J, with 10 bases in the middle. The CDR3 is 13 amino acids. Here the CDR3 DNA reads TGTGCCAGAAGTAGGGGAGTAACCGGGGAGCTGTTTTTT. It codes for CARSRGVTGELFF.

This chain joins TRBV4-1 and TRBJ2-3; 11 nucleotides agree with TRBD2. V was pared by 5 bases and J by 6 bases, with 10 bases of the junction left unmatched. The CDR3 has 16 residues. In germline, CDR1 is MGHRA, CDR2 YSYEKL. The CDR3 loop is CASSVEGPSGGDTQYF. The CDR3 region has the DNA TGCGCCAGCAGCGTTGAGGGACCTAGCGGGGGGGATACGCAGTATTTT.

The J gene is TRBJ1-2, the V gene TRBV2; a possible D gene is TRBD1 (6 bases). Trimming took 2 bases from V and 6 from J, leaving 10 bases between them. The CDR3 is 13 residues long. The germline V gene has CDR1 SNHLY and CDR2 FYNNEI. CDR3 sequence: CASSEWTEDGYTF. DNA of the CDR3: TGTGCCAGCAGTGAATGGACAGAGGATGGCTACACCTTC.

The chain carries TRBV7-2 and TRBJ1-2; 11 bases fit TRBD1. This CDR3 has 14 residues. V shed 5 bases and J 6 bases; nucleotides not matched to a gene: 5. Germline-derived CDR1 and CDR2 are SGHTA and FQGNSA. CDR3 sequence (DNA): TGTGCCAGCAGCGGACAGGGGGCTGTGGATGGCTACACCTTC. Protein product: CASSGQGAVDGYTF.

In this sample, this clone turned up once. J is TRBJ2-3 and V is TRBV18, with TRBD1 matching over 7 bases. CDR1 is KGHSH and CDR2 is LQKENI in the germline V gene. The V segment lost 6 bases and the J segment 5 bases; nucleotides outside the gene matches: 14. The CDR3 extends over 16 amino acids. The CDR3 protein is CASSRNDRADGDTQYF. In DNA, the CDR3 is TGTGCCAGCTCTCGGAATGACAGGGCCGATGGAGATACGCAGTATTTT.

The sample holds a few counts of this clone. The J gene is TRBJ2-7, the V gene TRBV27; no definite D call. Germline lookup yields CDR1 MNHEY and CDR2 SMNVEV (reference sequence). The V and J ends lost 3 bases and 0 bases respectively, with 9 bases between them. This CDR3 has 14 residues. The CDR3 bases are TGTGCCAGCAGTTTTGGACGGAGCTCCTACGAGCAGTACTTC. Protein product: CASSFGRSSYEQYF.

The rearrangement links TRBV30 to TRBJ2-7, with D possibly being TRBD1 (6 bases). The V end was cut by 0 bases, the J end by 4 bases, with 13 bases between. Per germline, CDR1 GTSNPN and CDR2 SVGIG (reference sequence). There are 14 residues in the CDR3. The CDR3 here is CAWSVGGTGYEQYF. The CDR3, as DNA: TGTGCCTGGAGTGTAGGGGGTACCGGGTACGAGCAGTACTTC.

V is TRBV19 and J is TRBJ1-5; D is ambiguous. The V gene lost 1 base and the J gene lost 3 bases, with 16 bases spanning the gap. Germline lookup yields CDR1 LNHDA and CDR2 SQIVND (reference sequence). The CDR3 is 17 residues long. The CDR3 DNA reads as TGTGCCAGTAGTATAGCCCTCATTCGTGCTTCCAATCAGCCCCAGCATTTT. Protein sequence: CASSIALIRASNQPQHF. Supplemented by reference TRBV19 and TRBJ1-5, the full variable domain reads DGGITQSPKYLFRKEGQNVTLSCEQNLNHDAMYWYRQDPGQGLRLIYYSQIVNDFQKGDIAEGYSVSREKKESFPLTVTSAQKNPTAFYLCASSIALIRASNQPQHFGDGTRLSIL.

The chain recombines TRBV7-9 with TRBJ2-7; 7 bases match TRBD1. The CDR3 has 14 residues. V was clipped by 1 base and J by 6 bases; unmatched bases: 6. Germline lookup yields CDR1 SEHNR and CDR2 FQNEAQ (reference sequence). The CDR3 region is CASSLGQGVSEQYF. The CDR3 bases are TGTGCCAGCAGCTTAGGCCAGGGGGTTTCCGAGCAGTACTTC.

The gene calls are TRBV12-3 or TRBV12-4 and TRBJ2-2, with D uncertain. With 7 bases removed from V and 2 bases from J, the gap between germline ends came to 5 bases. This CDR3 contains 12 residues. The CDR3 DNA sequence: TGTGCCAGCACTTACAACACCGGGGAGCTGTTTTTT. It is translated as CASTYNTGELFF.